This T cell receptor (beta chain) was retrieved from a study of shared clonotypes between healthy human individuals. This clone showed up many times. Its specificity is not known. Other DNA sequences within the sample encode an identical CDR3. Nashville, Tennessee was home to all donors, who were Caucasian adults. Genomic DNA from unsorted samples was obtained from about 82 million PBMCs (per sample). V was pared by 2 bases and J by 7 bases, with 3 bases between. Germline V lookup: CDR1 MNHEY, CDR2 SVGAGI. The CDR3 runs 11 residues. General observations from the study: It was anticipated that sequencing depth would influence how many clonotypes donors shared.

The sequencing of unsorted PBMC DNA took place on ten immunoSEQ deep assay plates. Only in-frame clones appear in the TCRdb table, and some are missing; sequencing was by immunoSEQ multiplex PCR. The table records about 460,000 clones, over 60% of them present only once. V gene TRBV6-5 combines with J gene TRBJ2-1; D gene uncertain. The specimen sequenced was PBMCs. The clonotype comes from a woman aged 35 to 49 in good health. Some clones in this sample may be carry-over from other donors' samples. CDR3 loop: CASSYLNEQFF. The CDR3 nucleotides are TGTGCCAGCAGTTACCTAAATGAGCAGTTCTTC.